The T cell receptor (beta chain) under discussion was sequenced for a study of blood T cells in healthy people across ages (dated by TCRdb to 2015 to 2017). Background on the whole study: Template switching captured roughly one uniquely barcoded TCR beta cDNA molecule per two T cells in model experiments. Age-related changes in TCR beta repertoire diversity were measured in the study by deep sequencing normalized with unique cDNA molecular identifiers. The donors were divided into four age groups: young (average approximately 16 years), middle-aged (about 41), aged (roughly 66) and long-lived (82). To avoid experimental bias, donors of different ages were randomly spread across the sequencing lanes. Using the same blood draw, the study looked at two additional independent replicas of 1 million unique cDNA reads for two donors, one aged 18 to 30 and the other aged 80 or older.

Summary of the overall study and its limitations: The long-lived group showed more naive CD4+ T cells, fewer expanded clones and increased TCR diversity than the aged group, suggesting age selection. As age increased, observed TCR beta diversity per million T cells dropped in a roughly linear way, and a significant reduction was already evident by age around 41. Because profiling used bulk unsorted PBMCs, naive and antigen-experienced compartments could not be compared conclusively. Observed TCR beta diversity correlated strongly with the percentage of naive T cells measured by flow cytometry. Donor CMV infection status was unknown, potentially confounding age-related changes in expanded clonotypes. Estimates of total diversity from one million sequenced T cells were regarded as lower bounds and underestimates.

CDR1 and CDR2 (SGHNT, YYREEE) derive from the germline V gene (reference sequence). From the cysteine through the phenylalanine, the CDR3 covers 14 amino acids. CDR3 DNA is the only sequence kept; it has 42 bases, read in frame from the first base. The junction shows trimming of 4 bases on V and 5 bases on J, plus 12 bases between the germline ends. Library prep was done by 5' RACE. The listed sequencing device is Illumina HiSeq 2500. A second PCR of roughly 6 to 11 cycles was performed with a sample-barcoded 5' primer and a J-beta primer mix. A template-switch 5' adaptor carrying 12 random nucleotides introduced a unique molecular identifier onto each TCR beta cDNA molecule. Each sample yielded at least 2.5 million CDR3-containing paired-end reads. First-strand cDNA synthesis was performed from all RNA using the Mint cDNA synthesis kit, with priming by a TRBC-specific oligonucleotide. After uracil-DNA glycosylase treatment, a first 18-cycle PCR used universal primers M1SS and BC2_uni_R on all cDNA. The authors processed their data as follows. Each sample was normalized by randomly selecting 1 million high-quality reads, each carrying a distinct molecular identifier. Instead of being binned into consensus sequences, reads that shared molecular identifiers were thrown out. MiTCR, with a Q25 quality threshold and the strictest error-elimination algorithm, was used for CDR3 identification, clonotype clustering and error correction. Lower-bound total TCR beta diversity was estimated with a nonparametric unseen species model using Euler transformation. TCRdb cleaned the public reads at Q25 with fastp, built clones with MiXCR and kept in-frame beta chains. One record per CDR3 amino acid sequence lists the most common genes and DNA. What appears here as the V and J calls and clone size reflects TCRdb's work, not the paper's. The sample profile shows about 400,000 distinct CDR3 sequences; roughly half of them were found once. The biggest ten clones account for approximately 51% of the sample.

The donors were a few dozen Caucasian individuals from Russia, aged about 6 to 100 years, who were systemically healthy. Each donor gave about 9.7 milliliters of peripheral blood, drawn into EDTA-treated Vacutainer tubes. PBMCs were isolated by Ficoll-Paque density-gradient centrifugation, with at least 6 million obtained per sample. Trizol reagent was used to extract total RNA from the PBMCs, yielding at least 6 micrograms per sample. For every donor, an aliquot of PBMCs went through flow cytometry to measure the percentages of naive CD45RAhigh/CD27high T cells. This clonotype was picked up many times. The specificity of this receptor is unknown. The input lacks base qualities; no much larger clone sits a single base away.

This receptor was obtained from a man in his 60s in good health. The chain is assembled from TRBV5-4 and TRBJ1-4; a tentative D call is TRBD1 (5 bases match). The sample consisted of blood. At the DNA level, the sequence is TGTGCCAGCAGCAGGGGTCAGGACAATGAAAAACTGTTTTTT. It codes for CASSRGQDNEKLFF.